This T cell receptor beta chain was documented in a study of T cell repertoires in cytomegalovirus infection. The study, taken as a whole, reports: Carriage of CMV together with the relevant HLA was identifiable through cumulative public TCR beta family frequency. HLA-C-restricted TCR beta clonotypes specific for CMV led the ex vivo response.

With regard to this clonotype: Its specificity is unknown.

Each CDR3 protein is one row after TCRdb ran MiXCR on the reads. The sample has fewer than 55,000 distinct CDR3 sequences, about 20% seen once. Trimming took off 6 bases at V and 8 bases at J, with 20 bases between the two ends. In germline, CDR1 is MNHEY, CDR2 SMNVEV (reference sequence). This CDR3 contains 16 residues. The sequence was obtained from a human donor in good health (CMV status not recorded). Some clones in this sample may be carry-over from other donors' samples. The sample in question was CD8+ T cells from cultured PBMCs, obtained from culture after CMV antigen stimulation. The chain uses TRBV27 and TRBJ1-6; tentative D call: TRBD1 (6 bases). The CDR3 DNA sequence: TGTGCCAGCAGACCCGCGCAGGGGCCGTTTTATTCACCCCTCCACTTT. Translation gives CASRPAQGPFYSPLHF.